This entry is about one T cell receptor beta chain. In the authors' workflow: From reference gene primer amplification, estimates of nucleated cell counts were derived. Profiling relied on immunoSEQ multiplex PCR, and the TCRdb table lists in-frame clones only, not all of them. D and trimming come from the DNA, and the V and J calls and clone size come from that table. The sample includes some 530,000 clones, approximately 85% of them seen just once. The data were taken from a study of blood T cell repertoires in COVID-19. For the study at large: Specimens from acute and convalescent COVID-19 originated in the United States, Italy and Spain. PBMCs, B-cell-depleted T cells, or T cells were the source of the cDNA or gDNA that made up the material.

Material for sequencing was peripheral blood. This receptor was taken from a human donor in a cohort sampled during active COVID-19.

The CDR3 loop reads CASSYLPTQAGRQYF. The CDR3 nucleotides read TGTGCCAGCAGTTACCTCCCGACTCAGGCGGGTCGGCAGTATTTT. V is TRBV6-2 or TRBV6-3 and J is TRBJ2-3; perhaps TRBD2 as D (5 bases). This CDR3 has 15 residues. Trimming stripped 2 bases from V and 11 bases from J, with 20 bases between. Germline V gives CDR1 MNHEY, CDR2 SVGEGT.